This T cell receptor (beta chain) derives from a study of blood T cell repertoires in COVID-19. For the study at large: Some COVID-19 samples were acute and others convalescent; all came from the United States, Italy and Spain. PBMCs, B-cell-depleted T cells, or T cells were the source of the cDNA or gDNA that made up the material.

Germline V lookup: CDR1 SNHLY, CDR2 FYNNEI. V was clipped by 6 bases and J by 0 bases, with 9 bases between them. The CDR3 is 14 amino acids. This clone was detected only a few times. During active infection, Seattle patients enrolled and were then monitored through disease. As processed by the authors: Estimated nucleated cell counts came from reference gene primer amplification. Libraries were prepared by immunoSEQ multiplex PCR; TCRdb keeps only in-frame clonotypes and omits some of them. D and trimming were read from the DNA, whereas the V and J calls and clone size are those reported in that table. The table records more than 300,000 clones, around nine tenths of them present only once.

The specimen sequenced was peripheral blood. V gene TRBV2 combines with J gene TRBJ1-3; D not resolved. This clonotype originated in a woman aged 70-85 years with COVID-19, enrolled during active disease. The CDR3 bases are TGTGCCAGCAGACTAGAGCTCTCTGGAAACACCATATATTTT. This sequence encodes CASRLELSGNTIYF.